This note documents a single T cell receptor beta chain sequence. Its cognate antigen is unknown. Time point reported: baseline, week 1 (first vaccination visit). Treatment specified: pre-vaccination baseline after standard-of-care therapy. This sample is part of a study of a mutant IDH1 vaccine in newly diagnosed glioma. Study-level background: Before enrollment, the patients had been treated with radiotherapy alone, temozolomide alone, or both together. Most of them had received both.

General observations from the study: Variations in leading peripheral T cell clonotypes appeared to have no connection with pseudoprogression.

The assay was immunoSEQ multiplex PCR, and TCRdb's table has in-frame clones only and misses some. The sample holds over 55,000 clones, around 82% seen once. CDR1 and CDR2 from the germline V gene are SGDLS and YYNGEE. Trimming removed 4 bases from V and 3 bases from J; junction bases left unmatched: 4. CDR3 size: 15 residues. The starting material was peripheral blood mononuclear cells (PBMCs), obtained from a glioma patient treated with radiotherapy, temozolomide or both. The sequence came from a woman aged 18-30 years with glioma. Some clones in this sample may be carry-over from other donors' samples. This chain uses TRBV9 with TRBJ1-4; 9 bases fit TRBD1. DNA for the CDR3: TGTGCCAGCAGCCCACAGGGGGCCGCTAATGAAAAACTGTTTTTT. Its protein product is CASSPQGAANEKLFF.